The next 26 T cell receptor beta chains were all read from a single sample in a study of CD8 T cells in Susac syndrome. Reverse transcription used about 0.5 to 1 ug RNA and random hexamers. In TCRdb, the immunoSEQ multiplex PCR reads were re-called with MiXCR into one record per CDR3 protein. The repertoire holds about 150,000 distinct CDR3 sequences, 85% to 95% seen once, with 0.16% in the top ten. Sequencing was done on a sample of CD4+ T cells from PBMCs. The receptors shown here come from a human donor with Susac syndrome.

The V gene is TRBV7-9, the J gene TRBJ2-3; D unclear. CDR1 SEHNR and CDR2 FQNEAQ come from the germline V gene (reference sequence). The CDR3 loop spans 17 amino acids. V was clipped by 5 bases and J by 1 base, with 19 bases between them. This CDR3 reads CASSPRPGRRGTDTQYF. DNA of the CDR3: TGTGCCAGCAGCCCGAGGCCCGGTCGCCGGGGCACAGATACGCAGTATTTT.

The chain recombines TRBV3-1 with TRBJ2-1, with a tentative D call TRBD2 (5 bases). The CDR3 contains 12 residues. Trimming cost V 6 bases and J 7 bases, with 10 bases left between them. Germline V gives CDR1 LGHDT, CDR2 YNNKEL (reference sequence). The CDR3 loop reads CASSQTGNEQFF. CDR3 DNA: TGTGCCAGCAGTCAAACGGGGAATGAGCAGTTCTTC.

The rearrangement links TRBV2 to TRBJ1-2, with D unresolved. The CDR3 spans 12 residues. The V and J ends lost 7 bases and 8 bases respectively, with 14 bases between them. Germline assignment: CDR1 SNHLY and CDR2 FYNNEI. In DNA form, the CDR3 reads TGTGCCAGCAACTCAGACAAGACAGGCTACACCTTC. Protein: CASNSDKTGYTF.

V and J are TRBV20-1 and TRBJ2-7; D remains ambiguous. The CDR3 sequence is 13 residues long. The germline V gene encodes CDR1 DFQATT and CDR2 SNEGSKA (reference sequence). V was clipped by 0 bases and J by 2 bases, with 8 bases between them. CDR3 nucleotides: TGCAGTGCTAGAGATCGGTTTACCTACGAGCAGTACTTC. This gives the protein CSARDRFTYEQYF.

In DNA, the CDR3 is TGTGCCAGCAGTGTCACTCGCTACGAGCAGTACTTC. This sequence encodes CASSVTRYEQYF. The chain links TRBV2 to TRBJ2-7, with no clear D. Germline CDR1 and CDR2: SNHLY and FYNNEI. The CDR3 extends over 12 amino acids. Between the trimmed V and J ends, which lost 4 bases and 3 bases, there was a span of 7 bases.

CDR3 DNA: TGTGCCAGCTCACTTAGGGACAGGGTCTCTGGGGCCAACGTCCTGACTTTC. Encoded protein: CASSLRDRVSGANVLTF. The chain employs TRBV18 and TRBJ2-6; 9 nucleotides match TRBD1. Germline V gene sequence: CDR1 KGHSH, CDR2 LQKENI. The V and J ends lost 4 bases and 0 bases, in that order; junction bases with no gene match: 4. This CDR3 region has 17 residues. The full variable domain, its missing parts supplied by reference TRBV18 and TRBJ2-6, is NAGVMQNPRHLVRRRGQEARLRCSPMKGHSHVYWYRQLPEEGLKFMVYLQKENIIDESGMPKERFSAEFPKEGPSILRIQQVVRGDSAAYFCASSLRDRVSGANVLTFGAGSRLTVL.

This chain joins TRBV28 and TRBJ2-5, with a tentative D call TRBD2 (6 bases). The germline gives CDR1 MDHEN, CDR2 SYDVKM. This CDR3 has 14 amino acids. V lost 5 bases and J lost 7, with 17 bases in between. CDR3 nucleotide sequence: TGTGCCAGCAGTCCAGGGACTCCGAGTTGGACCCAGTACTTC. Translating it yields CASSPGTPSWTQYF.

This clonotype was recorded once. The chain employs TRBV20-1 and TRBJ1-5; D gene uncertain. Germline V gene sequence: CDR1 DFQATT, CDR2 SNEGSKA (reference sequence). Trimming cost V 2 bases and J 2 bases, with 10 bases left between them. This CDR3 comprises 14 residues. CDR3 DNA: TGCAGTGCTAGACGCGGGTGGGGCAATCAGCCCCAGCATTTT. As protein: CSARRGWGNQPQHF.

This clonotype was recorded once. The DNA is left out, because the CDR3 cannot be placed on it with certainty; the CDR3 is given as TCRdb lists it. This chain connects TRBV12-3 or TRBV12-4 to TRBJ2-7; the tabulated D call, TRBD1, remains unverified against the DNA. The CDR3 has 14 residues if both end residues are counted. The CDR3 spells CASTIVGQGAVKYF.

This chain links TRBV3-1 with TRBJ1-2; 10 bases are shared with TRBD1. V shed 4 bases and J 8 bases; nucleotides not matched to a gene: 4. CDR1 LGHDT and CDR2 YNNKEL come from the germline V gene (reference sequence). The CDR3 runs 13 residues. CDR3 bases: TGTGCCAGCAGCCTCCGGGACAGGGGCGGCTACACCTTC. It is translated as CASSLRDRGGYTF.

The chain employs TRBV4-3 and TRBJ2-3, with 7 bases aligning to TRBD1. The length of the CDR3 is 17 residues. Germline assignment: CDR1 LGHNA and CDR2 YSLEER. The trim removed 0 bases at V and 5 bases at J, leaving 11 bases unmatched. Here the CDR3 reads CASSQEGSRGLGDTQYF. DNA of the CDR3: TGCGCCAGCAGCCAAGAAGGTTCGAGGGGGCTGGGAGATACGCAGTATTTT.

This clonotype showed up just once. The chain uses TRBV20-1 and TRBJ2-7, with 12 bases that match TRBD2. Trimming removed 2 bases from V and 6 bases from J; junction bases left unmatched: 5. The CDR3 has 14 residues. Per the germline V gene, CDR1 is DFQATT and CDR2 is SNEGSKA (reference sequence). The DNA for the CDR3 is TGCAGTGCTAGACTAGCGGGGGGGCTCGGCGAGCAGTACTTC. Translating gives CSARLAGGLGEQYF.

This clonotype was observed a handful of times. This chain uses TRBV5-6 with TRBJ2-5; D remains ambiguous. This CDR3 has 13 residues. Germline V lookup: CDR1 SGHDT, CDR2 YYEEEE. The ends were cut back, 3 bases at V and 2 bases at J, with 8 bases in the middle. The DNA of the CDR3 is TGTGCCAGCAGCTCGAATCTACAAGAGACCCAGTACTTC. Translation gives CASSSNLQETQYF.

This chain connects TRBV15 to TRBJ1-5; 10 nucleotides agree with TRBD1. CDR3 length equals 16 residues. Germline V gene sequence: CDR1 LNHNV, CDR2 YYDKDF (reference sequence). With V trimmed by 3 bases and J by 6 bases, 8 bases remained unmatched. The CDR3 region has the DNA TGTGCCACCAGCAGGGGACAGGGGACGGTCAGTCAGCCCCAGCATTTT. Translating it yields CATSRGQGTVSQPQHF.

This chain connects TRBV7-9 to TRBJ2-7; no firm D call. V lost 1 base to trimming and J lost 4 bases, with 11 bases between them. Germline V gene data show CDR1 as SEHNR and CDR2 as FQNEAQ (reference sequence). This CDR3 comprises 14 residues. The CDR3 loop reads CASSLDLQLYEQYF. As DNA, the CDR3 is TGTGCCAGCAGCTTAGACTTACAGCTTTACGAGCAGTACTTC.

The chain employs TRBV12-3 or TRBV12-4 and TRBJ2-2, with a tentative D call TRBD1 (5 bases). The CDR3 sequence is 13 residues long. The ends were cut back, 5 bases at V and 3 bases at J, with 7 bases in the middle. The CDR3 coding sequence is TGTGCCAGCAGTCCCAGGGACACCGGGGAGCTGTTTTTT. Translation gives CASSPRDTGELFF.

The chain links TRBV15 to TRBJ2-1; 7 nucleotides align to TRBD2. J gave up 2 bases and V 3 bases, and 10 bases lay outside the gene matches. Per the germline V gene, CDR1 is LNHNV and CDR2 is YYDKDF (reference sequence). The CDR3 has 17 amino acids. CDR3 sequence reads: CATSRVPGTTTYNEQFF. In DNA, the CDR3 is TGTGCCACCAGCAGGGTTCCCGGGACTACGACCTACAATGAGCAGTTCTTC.

The J gene is TRBJ2-5, the V gene TRBV7-2; 8 bases fit TRBD2. The trim removed 11 bases at V and 2 bases at J, leaving 7 bases unmatched. Germline CDR1 is SGHTA and CDR2 is FQGNSA. CDR3 length: 13 residues. CDR3 protein: CAAGRGVQETQYF. The CDR3 DNA follows: TGTGCCGCGGGGCGGGGGGTACAAGAGACCCAGTACTTC.

Here the CDR3 DNA reads TGCAGCGTTTCTCTCGGGGGGGGAGACATTCAGTACTTC. It yields the protein CSVSLGGGDIQYF. The V and J genes are TRBV29-1 and TRBJ2-4; 8 positions agree with TRBD2. With V trimmed by 5 bases and J by 8 bases, 8 bases remained unmatched. There are 13 residues in the CDR3. Germline V lookup: CDR1 SQVTM, CDR2 ANQGSEA.

The J gene is TRBJ1-3, the V gene TRBV7-9; no clear D. With 5 bases removed from V and 4 bases from J, the gap between germline ends came to 6 bases. Germline V gene data show CDR1 as SEHNR and CDR2 as FQNEAQ (reference sequence). The length of the CDR3 is 12 residues. The CDR3 DNA reads TGTGCCAGCAGCACACAGGGAAACACCATATATTTT. It yields the protein CASSTQGNTIYF.

The chain is built from TRBV4-3 and TRBJ1-1; 7 nucleotides match TRBD1. CDR3 length: 16 residues. Looked up from germline, CDR1 is LGHNA and CDR2 is YSLEER. The V gene end was trimmed by 4 bases and the J gene end by 2 bases; junction bases not matched to a gene: 10. CDR3 DNA sequence: TGCGCCAGCAGCCTAGGAGGGGGCTCAGGAAACACTGAAGCTTTCTTT. Protein: CASSLGGGSGNTEAFF.

V is TRBV2 and J is TRBJ2-3; D remains ambiguous. V lost 5 bases, J lost 0 bases, and 12 bases lay in between. This CDR3 is built from 15 residues. CDR1 SNHLY and CDR2 FYNNEI come from the germline V gene. The CDR3 loop reads CASSPTVTSTDTQYF. The CDR3 DNA reads TGTGCCAGCAGTCCGACGGTGACTAGCACAGATACGCAGTATTTT.

The J gene is TRBJ1-1, the V gene TRBV29-1; D not resolved. The CDR3 sequence is 12 residues long. Germline lookup yields CDR1 SQVTM and CDR2 ANQGSEA. With 6 bases removed from V and 1 base from J, the gap between germline ends came to 9 bases. CDR3 in DNA: TGCAGCGTCGCCAAGAGGAACACTGAAGCTTTCTTT. Protein product: CSVAKRNTEAFF.

The rearrangement joins TRBV14 to TRBJ2-3; weak D call: TRBD2 (6 bases). CDR1 is SGHDN and CDR2 is FVKESK in the germline V gene. Trimming took 5 bases from V and 2 from J, leaving 17 bases between them. This CDR3 region has 16 residues. The CDR3 spells CASSSSLRGLTDTQYF. The CDR3 DNA reads TGTGCCAGCAGCTCAAGCCTGCGGGGTCTCACAGATACGCAGTATTTT.

This clonotype was seen only once. The J gene is TRBJ2-3, the V gene TRBV20-1; D might be TRBD2 (5 bases). The CDR3 is 15 amino acids. Per the germline V gene, CDR1 is DFQATT and CDR2 is SNEGSKA (reference sequence). Between the trimmed V and J ends, which lost 0 bases and 2 bases, there was a span of 12 bases. CDR3 DNA: TGCAGTGCTAGAGAAGCTAGCCTCACCACAGATACGCAGTATTTT. This gives the protein CSAREASLTTDTQYF.

The genes are TRBV27 and TRBJ1-6, with D perhaps TRBD1 (5 bases). Germline V gene sequence: CDR1 MNHEY, CDR2 SMNVEV (reference sequence). This CDR3 has 14 amino acids. V lost 7 bases to trimming and J lost 10 bases, with 17 bases between them. In DNA, the CDR3 is TGTGCCAGCATCCCCCCGCAGGGTTGGTCACCCCTCCACTTT. Its translation is CASIPPQGWSPLHF.